The 17 T cell receptor beta chains listed next were all sequenced from one sample in a study of blood T cells in healthy people across ages. With a J-beta primer mix and a sample-barcoded 5' primer, a second PCR ran about 7 to 11 cycles. MiXCR, run by TCRdb on the 5' RACE reads, gives a single entry per CDR3 protein. Seen here are over 950,000 distinct CDR3 sequences, just over 50% observed once, and the top ten hold roughly a fifth. The sample consisted of blood. All receptors derive from a woman aged 60-75 years in good health.

This clonotype was detected a few times. The chain carries TRBV6-5 and TRBJ1-4, with TRBD1 as a possible D gene (5 bases). The length of the CDR3 is 15 residues. The ends were cut back, 6 bases at V and 6 bases at J, with 17 bases in the middle. CDR1 MNHEY and CDR2 SVGAGI come from the germline V gene. The DNA for the CDR3 is TGTGCCAGCAGCCAGGGCCTCTCAAAGGATGAAAAACTGTTTTTT. Translated, it gives CASSQGLSKDEKLFF.

The chain is built from TRBV29-1 and TRBJ2-1, with 8 bases aligning to TRBD2. CDR3 size: 14 residues. V was pared by 8 bases and J by 2 bases, with 8 bases of the junction left unmatched. From germline, CDR1 is SQVTM and CDR2 ANQGSEA. The CDR3 protein is CSHAPAGAYNEQFF. The CDR3 nucleotides are TGCAGCCATGCGCCAGCGGGAGCCTACAATGAGCAGTTCTTC.

V usage is TRBV28 and J usage is TRBJ2-5, with D unresolved. Trimming pared 2 bases from V and 4 bases from J, leaving 5 bases between. The CDR3 loop spans 12 amino acids. The germline gives CDR1 MDHEN, CDR2 SYDVKM. The CDR3 sequence: CASSLPSETQYF. CDR3 bases: TGTGCCAGCAGTTTACCCTCAGAGACCCAGTACTTC.

V is TRBV7-9 and J is TRBJ2-1; TRBD2 is a possible D gene (5 bases). The CDR3 extends over 14 amino acids. The germline V and J ends were trimmed by 6 bases and 6 bases, with 15 bases remaining between them. From germline, CDR1 is SEHNR and CDR2 FQNEAQ (reference sequence). The CDR3 loop is CASSLRAPRNEQFF. For the CDR3, the DNA is TGTGCCAGCAGTCTGAGGGCTCCTCGCAATGAGCAGTTCTTC. The complete variable domain, with remaining parts taken from reference TRBV7-9 and TRBJ2-1, reads DTGVSQNPRHKITKRGQNVTFRCDPISEHNRLYWYRQTLGQGPEFLTYFQNEAQLEKSRLLSDRFSAERPKGSFSTLEIQRTEQGDSAMYLCASSLRAPRNEQFFGPGTRLTVL.

This rearrangement joins TRBV20-1 to TRBJ1-2; D remains ambiguous. With 0 bases removed from V and 4 bases from J, the gap between germline ends came to 12 bases. Germline CDR1 DFQATT, CDR2 SNEGSKA (reference sequence). The CDR3 is 14 amino acids. The CDR3 protein is CSARDGMTSYGYTF. CDR3 sequence (DNA): TGCAGTGCTAGAGATGGAATGACTTCCTATGGCTACACCTTC.

J is TRBJ1-1 and V is TRBV28, with 8 bases aligning to TRBD1. The CDR3 has 13 residues. Germline loops: CDR1 MDHEN, CDR2 SYDVKM. The ends lost 2 bases at V and 10 bases at J; junction bases unmatched: 6. The CDR3 here is CASSLPGGMVAFF. CDR3 bases: TGTGCCAGCAGTTTACCAGGGGGCATGGTAGCTTTCTTT.

The chain couples TRBV28 to TRBJ1-2; 9 bases align to TRBD1. Losses at the gene ends were 2 bases for V and 5 bases for J; bases not matched to a gene: 9. The CDR3 covers 16 residues. From germline, CDR1 is MDHEN and CDR2 SYDVKM. Written as DNA, the CDR3 is TGTGCCAGCAGTTTAATGGGGACAGGGTTCGGGTATGGCTACACCTTC. Its translation is CASSLMGTGFGYGYTF.

V is TRBV6-1 and J is TRBJ2-7, with TRBD2 matching 7 bases. The J call may be incorrect, as the DNA end agrees better with TRBJ2-5. This CDR3 has 14 residues. Germline assignment: CDR1 MNHNS and CDR2 SASEGT. The DNA for the CDR3 is TGTGCCAGCAGTGAAAGCCCAGCGGGGGAGACCCAGTACTTC. Residues: CASSESPAGETQYF.

The J gene is TRBJ1-5, the V gene TRBV19; 7 bases match TRBD1. Germline V lookup: CDR1 LNHDA, CDR2 SQIVND (reference sequence). Losses at the gene ends were 7 bases for V and 5 bases for J; bases not matched to a gene: 5. This CDR3 contains 13 residues. CDR3 sequence (DNA): TGTGCCAGTATGGGGGACAGCTATCAGCCCCAGCATTTT. The encoded protein is CASMGDSYQPQHF.

The chain carries TRBV28 and TRBJ2-5; TRBD2 matches 11 bases. This CDR3 is 14 amino acids long. V dropped 7 bases and J dropped 11; count of bases not matched to a gene: 12. In germline, CDR1 is MDHEN, CDR2 SYDVKM. CDR3 bases: TGTGCCAGCACGGTAGCGGGAGGGCCGGGGGAGCAGTACTTC. Amino acid sequence: CASTVAGGPGEQYF.

This clonotype has a handful of counts. At one end the junction does not follow the germline gene, possibly because of a read error. The chain combines TRBV2 with TRBJ2-7; 7 bases match TRBD2. The CDR3 has 13 amino acids. Per germline, CDR1 SNHLY and CDR2 FYNNEI. CDR3 nucleotides: TGTGCCAGCAGGGAAGCGGGGCTCTACGAGCAGTACTTC. This translates into CASREAGLYEQYF. Using reference TRBV2 and TRBJ2-7 for the parts outside the CDR3, the full variable domain is EPEVTQTPSHQVTQMGQEVILRCVPISNHLYFYWYRQILGQKVEFLVSFYNNEISEKSEIFDDQFSVERPDGSNFTLKIRSTKLEDSAMYFCASREAGLYEQYFGPGTRLTVT.

This sequence joins TRBV4-2 and TRBJ2-1; the match to TRBD2 covers 12 bases. V lost 8 bases and J lost 0; bases outside the gene matches: 8. The V gene's germline CDR1 is LGHNA and CDR2 YNFKEQ. The CDR3 extends over 17 amino acids. Here the CDR3 reads CASETSGSPRSYNEQFF. DNA of the CDR3: TGTGCCAGCGAGACTAGCGGGAGTCCCCGCTCCTACAATGAGCAGTTCTTC.

The genes are TRBV4-2 and TRBJ2-3; TRBD2 matches 7 bases. V lost 0 bases, J lost 4 bases, and 4 bases stayed unmatched. Germline V gene sequence: CDR1 LGHNA, CDR2 YNFKEQ. The CDR3 spans 15 residues. The CDR3 DNA follows: TGTGCCAGCAGCCAAGAGCGGGAGTACGCAGATACGCAGTATTTT. Translating it yields CASSQEREYADTQYF.

This clonotype was counted many times. V gene TRBV5-1 combines with J gene TRBJ2-1, with 8 bases matching TRBD1. The CDR3 has 14 amino acids. Germline assignment: CDR1 SGHRS and CDR2 YFSETQ. The trim removed 3 bases at V and 6 bases at J, leaving 5 bases unmatched. This chain's CDR3 is CASSSTGEFNEQFF. In DNA form, the CDR3 reads TGCGCCAGCAGCTCGACAGGGGAATTCAATGAGCAGTTCTTC.

This clonotype was observed a few times. V is TRBV7-2 and J is TRBJ2-1; possible D gene TRBD2, 6 bases. The germline gives CDR1 SGHTA, CDR2 FQGNSA. This CDR3 is built from 15 residues. The V end lost 5 bases, the J end lost 3 bases, and 14 bases lay between the germline ends. As DNA, the CDR3 is TGTGCCAGCAGCATATCCGGGACTCACTACAATGAGCAGTTCTTC. This translates into CASSISGTHYNEQFF.

This clonotype has a handful of counts. The chain has TRBV4-1 and TRBJ1-1; D is ambiguous. The length of the CDR3 is 15 residues. Trimming took off 4 bases at V and 1 base at J, with 13 bases between the two ends. From germline, CDR1 is MGHRA and CDR2 YSYEKL. The CDR3 sequence: CASSRTRMENTEAFF. The CDR3 DNA sequence: TGCGCCAGCAGCCGGACTAGAATGGAGAACACTGAAGCTTTCTTT.

This rearrangement joins TRBV20-1 to TRBJ2-1; TRBD2 matches at 7 bases. This CDR3 has 15 residues. Trimming at V came to 5 bases and at J to 10 bases, leaving 17 bases not matched to a gene. Germline V gene sequence: CDR1 DFQATT, CDR2 SNEGSKA (reference sequence). CDR3 DNA sequence: TGCAGTGCTGACCCGACTAGCTCTAGCTCCTACGAGCAGTTCTTC. Translated: CSADPTSSSSYEQFF.